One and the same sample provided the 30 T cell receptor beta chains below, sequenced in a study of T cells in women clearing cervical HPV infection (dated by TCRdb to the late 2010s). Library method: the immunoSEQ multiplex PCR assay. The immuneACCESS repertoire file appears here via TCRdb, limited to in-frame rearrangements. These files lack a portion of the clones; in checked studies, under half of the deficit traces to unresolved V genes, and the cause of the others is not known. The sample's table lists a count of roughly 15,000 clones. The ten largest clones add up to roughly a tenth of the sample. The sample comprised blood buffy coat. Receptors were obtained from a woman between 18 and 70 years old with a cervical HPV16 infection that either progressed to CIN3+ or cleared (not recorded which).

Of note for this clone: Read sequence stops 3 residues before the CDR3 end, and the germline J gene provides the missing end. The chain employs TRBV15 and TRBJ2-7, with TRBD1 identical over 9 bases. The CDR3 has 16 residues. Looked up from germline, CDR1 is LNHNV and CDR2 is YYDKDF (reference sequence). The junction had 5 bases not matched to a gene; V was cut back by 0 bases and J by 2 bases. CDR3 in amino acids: CATSREEGTGTYEQYF. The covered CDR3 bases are TGTGCCACCAGCAGAGAGGAAGGGACAGGGACCTACGAG.

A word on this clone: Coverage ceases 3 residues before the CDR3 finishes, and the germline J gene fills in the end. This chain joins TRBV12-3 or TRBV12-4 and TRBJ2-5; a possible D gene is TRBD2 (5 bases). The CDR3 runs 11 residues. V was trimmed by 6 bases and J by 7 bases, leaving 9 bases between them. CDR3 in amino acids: CASRAETTQYF. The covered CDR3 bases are TGTGCCAGCAGAGCGGAGACGACC.

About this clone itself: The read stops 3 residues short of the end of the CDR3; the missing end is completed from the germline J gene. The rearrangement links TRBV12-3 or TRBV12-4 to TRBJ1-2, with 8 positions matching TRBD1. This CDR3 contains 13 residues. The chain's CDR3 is CASSPQGARGYTF. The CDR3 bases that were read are TGTGCCAGCAGTCCCCAGGGGGCTAGGGGC.

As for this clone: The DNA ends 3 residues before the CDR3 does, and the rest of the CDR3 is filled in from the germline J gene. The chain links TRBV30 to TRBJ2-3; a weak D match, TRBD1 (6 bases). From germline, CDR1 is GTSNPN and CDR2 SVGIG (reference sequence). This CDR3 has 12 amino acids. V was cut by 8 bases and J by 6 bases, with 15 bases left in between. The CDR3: CAQGSIGDTQYF. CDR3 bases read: TGTGCCCAGGGGTCTATAGGGGATACG.

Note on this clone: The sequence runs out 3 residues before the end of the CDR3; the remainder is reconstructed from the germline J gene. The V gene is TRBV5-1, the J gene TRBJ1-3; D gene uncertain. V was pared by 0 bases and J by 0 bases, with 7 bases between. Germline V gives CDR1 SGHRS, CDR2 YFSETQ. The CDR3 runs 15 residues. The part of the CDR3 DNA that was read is TGCGCCAGCAGCTTGGCGGGGAGCTCTGGAAACACC. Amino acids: CASSLAGSSGNT. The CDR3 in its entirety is CASSLAGSSGNTIYF.

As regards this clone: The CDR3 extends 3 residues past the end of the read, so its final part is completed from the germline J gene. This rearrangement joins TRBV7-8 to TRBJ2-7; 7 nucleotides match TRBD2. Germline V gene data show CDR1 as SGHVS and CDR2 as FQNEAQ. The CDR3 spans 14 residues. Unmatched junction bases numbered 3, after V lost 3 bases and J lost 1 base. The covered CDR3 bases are TGTGCCAGCAGCTTCGGGACTAATTCCTACGAG. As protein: CASSFGTNSYE. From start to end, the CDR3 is CASSFGTNSYEQYF.

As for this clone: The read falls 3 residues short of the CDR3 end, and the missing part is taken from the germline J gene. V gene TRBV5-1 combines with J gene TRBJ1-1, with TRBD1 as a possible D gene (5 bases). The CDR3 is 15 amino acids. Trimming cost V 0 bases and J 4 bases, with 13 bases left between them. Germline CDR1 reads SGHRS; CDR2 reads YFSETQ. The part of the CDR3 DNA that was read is TGCGCCAGCAGCTTGGCCCAGGGAGAAAGCACTGAA. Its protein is CASSLAQGESTE. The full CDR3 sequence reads CASSLAQGESTEAFF.

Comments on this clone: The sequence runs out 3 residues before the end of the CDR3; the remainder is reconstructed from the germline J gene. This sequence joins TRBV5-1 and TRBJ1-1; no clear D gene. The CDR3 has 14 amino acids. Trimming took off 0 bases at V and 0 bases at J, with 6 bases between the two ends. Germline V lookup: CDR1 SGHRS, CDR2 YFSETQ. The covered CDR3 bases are TGCGCCAGCAGCTTGGGAGGGCTGAACACTGAA. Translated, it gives CASSLGGLNTE. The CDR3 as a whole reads CASSLGGLNTEAFF.

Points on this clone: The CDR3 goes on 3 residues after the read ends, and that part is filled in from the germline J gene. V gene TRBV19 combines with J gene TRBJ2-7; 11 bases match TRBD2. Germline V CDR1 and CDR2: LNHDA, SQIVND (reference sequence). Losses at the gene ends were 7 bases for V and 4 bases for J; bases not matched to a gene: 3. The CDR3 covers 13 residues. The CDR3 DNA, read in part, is TGTGCCAGTACCCTAGCGGGAGGTTACGAG. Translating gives CASTLAGGYE. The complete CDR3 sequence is CASTLAGGYEQYF.

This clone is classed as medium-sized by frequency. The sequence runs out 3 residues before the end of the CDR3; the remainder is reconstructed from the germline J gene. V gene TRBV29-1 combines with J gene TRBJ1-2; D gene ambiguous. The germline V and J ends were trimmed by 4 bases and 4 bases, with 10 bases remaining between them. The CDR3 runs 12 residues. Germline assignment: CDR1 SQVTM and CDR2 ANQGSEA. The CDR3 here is CSVGIGSYGYTF. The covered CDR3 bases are TGCAGCGTTGGAATAGGGTCCTATGGC.

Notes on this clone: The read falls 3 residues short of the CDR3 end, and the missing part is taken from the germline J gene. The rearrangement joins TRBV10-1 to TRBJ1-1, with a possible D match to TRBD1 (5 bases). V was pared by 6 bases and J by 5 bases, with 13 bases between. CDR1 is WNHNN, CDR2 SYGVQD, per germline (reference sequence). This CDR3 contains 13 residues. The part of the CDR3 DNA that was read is TGCGCCAGCAGGGGGCCCTCGGGAACTGAA. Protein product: CASRGPSGTE. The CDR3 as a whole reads CASRGPSGTEAFF.

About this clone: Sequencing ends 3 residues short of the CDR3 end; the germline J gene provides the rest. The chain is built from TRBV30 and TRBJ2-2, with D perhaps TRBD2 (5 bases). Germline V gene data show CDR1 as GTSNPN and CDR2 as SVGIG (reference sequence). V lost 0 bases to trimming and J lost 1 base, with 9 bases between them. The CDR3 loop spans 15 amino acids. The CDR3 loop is CAWSVSGWNTGELFF. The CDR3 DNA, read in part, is TGTGCCTGGAGTGTCTCGGGGTGGAACACCGGGGAG.

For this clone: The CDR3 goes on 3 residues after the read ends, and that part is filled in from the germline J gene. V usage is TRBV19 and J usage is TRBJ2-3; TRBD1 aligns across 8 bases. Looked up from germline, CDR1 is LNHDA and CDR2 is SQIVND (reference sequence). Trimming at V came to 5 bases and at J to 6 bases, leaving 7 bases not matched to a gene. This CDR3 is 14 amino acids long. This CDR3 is CASSPRQGTDTQYF. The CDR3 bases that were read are TGTGCCAGTAGTCCCCGACAGGGGACGGATACG.

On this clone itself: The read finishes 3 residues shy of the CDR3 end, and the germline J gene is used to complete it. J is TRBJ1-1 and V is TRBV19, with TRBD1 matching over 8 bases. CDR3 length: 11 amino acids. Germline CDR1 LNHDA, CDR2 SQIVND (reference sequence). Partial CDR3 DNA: TGTGCCAGTAGTCAGGGGGCGGGG. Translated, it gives CASSQGAG. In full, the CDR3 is CASSQGAGAFF.

CDR3 in amino acids: CSGRDRVNEQYF. CDR3 DNA, as far as it was read: TGCAGCGGGCGGGACAGGGTTAACGAG. The rearrangement joins TRBV29-1 to TRBJ2-7; 9 bases agree with TRBD1. Sequencing ends 3 residues short of the CDR3 end; the germline J gene provides the rest. V was clipped by 7 bases and J by 5 bases; unmatched bases: 6. Per germline, CDR1 SQVTM and CDR2 ANQGSEA. This CDR3 contains 12 residues.

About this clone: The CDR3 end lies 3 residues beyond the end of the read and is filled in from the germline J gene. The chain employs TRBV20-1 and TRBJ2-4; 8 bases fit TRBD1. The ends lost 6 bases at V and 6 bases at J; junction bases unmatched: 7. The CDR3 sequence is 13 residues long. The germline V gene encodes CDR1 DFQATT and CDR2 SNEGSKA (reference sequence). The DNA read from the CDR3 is TGCAGTGCCAGTCCCGGGACAGGAAACATT. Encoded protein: CSASPGTGNI. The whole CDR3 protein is CSASPGTGNIQYF.

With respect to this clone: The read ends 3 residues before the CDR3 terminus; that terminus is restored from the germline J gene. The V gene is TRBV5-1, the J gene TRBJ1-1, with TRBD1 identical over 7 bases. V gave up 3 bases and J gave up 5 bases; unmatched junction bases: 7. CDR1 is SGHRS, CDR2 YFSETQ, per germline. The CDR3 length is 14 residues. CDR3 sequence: CASSYGQEGTEAFF. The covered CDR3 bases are TGCGCCAGCAGCTACGGACAGGAGGGGACTGAA.

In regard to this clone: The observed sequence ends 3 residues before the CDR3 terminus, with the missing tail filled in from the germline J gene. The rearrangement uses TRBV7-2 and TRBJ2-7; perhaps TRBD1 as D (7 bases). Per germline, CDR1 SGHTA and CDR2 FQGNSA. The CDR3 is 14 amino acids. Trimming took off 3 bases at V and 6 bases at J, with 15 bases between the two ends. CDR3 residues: CASSFKAGGTEQYF. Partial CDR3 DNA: TGTGCCAGCAGCTTTAAGGCAGGGGGGACCGAG.

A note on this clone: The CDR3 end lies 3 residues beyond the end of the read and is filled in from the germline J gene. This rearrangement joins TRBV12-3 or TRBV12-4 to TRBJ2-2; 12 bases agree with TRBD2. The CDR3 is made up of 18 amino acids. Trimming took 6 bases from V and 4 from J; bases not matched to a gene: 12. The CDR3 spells CASRTLAGGPLGTGELFF. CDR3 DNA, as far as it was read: TGTGCCAGCAGGACGCTAGCGGGAGGGCCCCTAGGCACCGGGGAG.

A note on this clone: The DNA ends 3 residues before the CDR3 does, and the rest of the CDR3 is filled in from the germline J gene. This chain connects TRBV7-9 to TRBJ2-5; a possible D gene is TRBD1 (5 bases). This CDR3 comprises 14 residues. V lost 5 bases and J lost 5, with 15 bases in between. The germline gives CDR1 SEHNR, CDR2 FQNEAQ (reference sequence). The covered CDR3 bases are TGTGCCAGCAGCCCTGGTCAGGGTAGGGAGACC. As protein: CASSPGQGRET. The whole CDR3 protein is CASSPGQGRETQYF.

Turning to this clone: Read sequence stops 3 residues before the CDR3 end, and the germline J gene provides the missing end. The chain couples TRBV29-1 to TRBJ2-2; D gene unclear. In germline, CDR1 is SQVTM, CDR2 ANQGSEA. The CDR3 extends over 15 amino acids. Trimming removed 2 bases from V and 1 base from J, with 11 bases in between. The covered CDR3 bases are TGCAGCGTTGAAAGTCTCCCGGGGAACACCGGGGAG. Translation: CSVESLPGNTGE. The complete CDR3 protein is CSVESLPGNTGELFF.

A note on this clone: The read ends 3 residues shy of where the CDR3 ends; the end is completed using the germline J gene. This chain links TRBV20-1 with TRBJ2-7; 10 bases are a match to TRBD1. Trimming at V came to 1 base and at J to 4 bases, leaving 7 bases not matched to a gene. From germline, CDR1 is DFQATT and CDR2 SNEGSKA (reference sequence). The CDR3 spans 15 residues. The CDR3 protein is CSARGQGAFAYEQYF. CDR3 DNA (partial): TGCAGTGCTAGAGGACAGGGGGCGTTTGCGTACGAG.

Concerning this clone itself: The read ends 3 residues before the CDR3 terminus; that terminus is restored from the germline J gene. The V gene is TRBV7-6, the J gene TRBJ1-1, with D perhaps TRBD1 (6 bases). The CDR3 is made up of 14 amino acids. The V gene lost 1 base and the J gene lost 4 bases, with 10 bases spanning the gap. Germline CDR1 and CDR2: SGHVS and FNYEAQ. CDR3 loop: CASSLEQGGTEAFF. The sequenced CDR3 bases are TGTGCCAGCAGCTTAGAACAGGGCGGCACTGAA.

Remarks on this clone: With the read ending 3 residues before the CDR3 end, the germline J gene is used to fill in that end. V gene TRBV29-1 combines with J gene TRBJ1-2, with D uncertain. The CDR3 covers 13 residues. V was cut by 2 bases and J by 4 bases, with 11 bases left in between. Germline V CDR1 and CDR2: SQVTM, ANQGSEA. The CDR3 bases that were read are TGCAGCGTTGAAAACCCAGTTGGCTATGGC. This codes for CSVENPVGYG. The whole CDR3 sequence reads CSVENPVGYGYTF.

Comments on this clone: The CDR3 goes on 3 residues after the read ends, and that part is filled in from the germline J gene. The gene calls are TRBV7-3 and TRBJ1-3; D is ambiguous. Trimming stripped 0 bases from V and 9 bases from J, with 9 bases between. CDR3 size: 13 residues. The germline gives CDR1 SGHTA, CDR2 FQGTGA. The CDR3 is CASSLTFSSTIYF. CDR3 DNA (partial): TGTGCCAGCAGCTTAACGTTTTCCAGCACC. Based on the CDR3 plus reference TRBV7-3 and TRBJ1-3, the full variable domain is GAGVSQTPSNKVTEKGKYVELRCDPISGHTALYWYRQSLGQGPEFLIYFQGTGAADDSGLPNDRFFAVRPEGSVSTLKIQRTERGDSAVYLCASSLTFSSTIYFGEGSWLTVV.

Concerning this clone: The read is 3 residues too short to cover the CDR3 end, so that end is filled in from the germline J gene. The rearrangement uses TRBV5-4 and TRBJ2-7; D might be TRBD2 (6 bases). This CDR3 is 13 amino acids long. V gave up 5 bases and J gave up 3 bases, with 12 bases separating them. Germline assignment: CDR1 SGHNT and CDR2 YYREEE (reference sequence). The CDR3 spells CASRQASDYEQYF. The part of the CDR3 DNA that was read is TGTGCCAGCAGGCAAGCTAGCGACTACGAG.

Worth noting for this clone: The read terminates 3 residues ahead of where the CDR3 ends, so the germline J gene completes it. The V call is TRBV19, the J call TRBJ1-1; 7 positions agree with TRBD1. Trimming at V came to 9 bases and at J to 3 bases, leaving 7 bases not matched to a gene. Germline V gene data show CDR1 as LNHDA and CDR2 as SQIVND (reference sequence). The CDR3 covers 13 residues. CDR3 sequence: CASLQGTYTEAFF. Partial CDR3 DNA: TGTGCCAGCTTACAGGGGACCTACACTGAA.

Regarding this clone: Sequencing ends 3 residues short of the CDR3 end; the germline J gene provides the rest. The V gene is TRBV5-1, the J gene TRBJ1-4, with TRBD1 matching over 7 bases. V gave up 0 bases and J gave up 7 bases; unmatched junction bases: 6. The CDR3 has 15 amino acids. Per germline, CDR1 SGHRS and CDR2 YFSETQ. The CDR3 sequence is CASSLDRGIFEKLFF. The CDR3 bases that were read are TGCGCCAGCAGCTTGGACAGGGGTATTTTTGAAAAA.

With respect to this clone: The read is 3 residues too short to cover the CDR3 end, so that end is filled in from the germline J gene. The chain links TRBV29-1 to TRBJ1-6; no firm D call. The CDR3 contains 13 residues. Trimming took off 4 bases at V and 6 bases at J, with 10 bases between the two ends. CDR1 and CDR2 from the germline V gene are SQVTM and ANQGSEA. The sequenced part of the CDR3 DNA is TGCAGCGTTGGTAAAGACATTAATTCACCC. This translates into CSVGKDINSP. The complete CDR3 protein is CSVGKDINSPLHF.

CDR3 protein: CASCRSPGETQYF. The part of the CDR3 DNA that was read is TGTGCCAGCTGTCGCTCCCCGGGAGAGACC. V gene TRBV7-3 combines with J gene TRBJ2-5; the D is unclear. The read ends 3 residues early relative to the CDR3; the germline J gene fills the gap. The V and J ends lost 8 bases and 4 bases respectively, with 14 bases between them. The CDR3 covers 13 residues. The germline V gene has CDR1 SGHTA and CDR2 FQGTGA.